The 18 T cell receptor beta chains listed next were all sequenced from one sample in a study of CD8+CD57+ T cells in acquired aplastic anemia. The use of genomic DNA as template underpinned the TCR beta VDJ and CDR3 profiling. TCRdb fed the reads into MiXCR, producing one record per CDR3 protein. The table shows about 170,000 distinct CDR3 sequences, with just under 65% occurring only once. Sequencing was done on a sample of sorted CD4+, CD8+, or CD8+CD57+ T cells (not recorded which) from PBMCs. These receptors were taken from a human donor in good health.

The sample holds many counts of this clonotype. CDR3 residues: CSASTRSFWEQFF. The CDR3, as DNA: TGCAGTGCTAGCACGAGGTCGTTTTGGGAGCAGTTCTTC. The chain combines TRBV20-1 with TRBJ2-1, with D unresolved. The V end was cut by 3 bases, the J end by 10 bases, with 16 bases between. Germline V gene data show CDR1 as DFQATT and CDR2 as SNEGSKA (reference sequence). The CDR3 covers 13 residues.

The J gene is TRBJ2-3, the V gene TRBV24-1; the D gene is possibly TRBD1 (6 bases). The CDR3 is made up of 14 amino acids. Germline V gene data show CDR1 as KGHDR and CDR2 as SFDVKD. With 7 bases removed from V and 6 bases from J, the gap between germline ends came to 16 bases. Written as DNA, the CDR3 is TGTGCCACCAGCAGAGATATGGGGGCGGATACGCAGTATTTT. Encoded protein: CATSRDMGADTQYF.

CDR3 in amino acids: CASRVGSNQPQHF. The CDR3 nucleotides read TGTGCCAGTCGGGTGGGTAGCAATCAGCCCCAGCATTTT. V and J are TRBV19 and TRBJ1-5, with D unclear. This CDR3 has 13 amino acids. Trimming shortened V by 8 bases and J by 0 bases, and 8 bases separated the two germline ends. CDR1 is LNHDA and CDR2 is SQIVND in the germline V gene (reference sequence). The whole variable domain, filled in from reference TRBV19 and TRBJ1-5, reads DGGITQSPKYLFRKEGQNVTLSCEQNLNHDAMYWYRQDPGQGLRLIYYSQIVNDFQKGDIAEGYSVSREKKESFPLTVTSAQKNPTAFYLCASRVGSNQPQHFGDGTRLSIL.

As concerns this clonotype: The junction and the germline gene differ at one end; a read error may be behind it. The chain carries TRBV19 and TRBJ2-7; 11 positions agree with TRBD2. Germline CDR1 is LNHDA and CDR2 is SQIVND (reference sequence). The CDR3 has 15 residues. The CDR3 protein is CASSVLAGGPYEQYF. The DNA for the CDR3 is TGCGCCAGTAGTGTGCTAGCGGGGGGACCCTACGAGCAGTACTTC.

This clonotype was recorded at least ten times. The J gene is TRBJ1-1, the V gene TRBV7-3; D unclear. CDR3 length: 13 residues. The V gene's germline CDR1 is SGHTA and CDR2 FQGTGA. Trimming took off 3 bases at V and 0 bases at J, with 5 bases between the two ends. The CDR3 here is CASSLSVNTEAFF. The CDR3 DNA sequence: TGTGCCAGCAGCTTGTCGGTGAACACTGAAGCTTTCTTT.

The CDR3 is CATSSDQSSGSYNEQFF. CDR3 DNA: TGTGCCACCAGCAGTGATCAGTCTAGCGGGTCCTACAATGAGCAGTTCTTC. This rearrangement joins TRBV15 to TRBJ2-1; 8 bases align to TRBD2. The V segment lost 3 bases and the J segment 1 base; nucleotides outside the gene matches: 8. This CDR3 has 17 residues. Germline loops: CDR1 LNHNV, CDR2 YYDKDF (reference sequence).

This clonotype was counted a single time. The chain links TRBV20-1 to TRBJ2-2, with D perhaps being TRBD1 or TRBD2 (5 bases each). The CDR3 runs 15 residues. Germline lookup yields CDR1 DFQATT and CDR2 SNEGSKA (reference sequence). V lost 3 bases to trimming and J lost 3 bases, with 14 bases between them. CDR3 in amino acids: CSARKGPSDTGELFF. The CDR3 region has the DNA TGCAGTGCTAGGAAGGGACCCTCCGACACCGGGGAGCTGTTTTTT.

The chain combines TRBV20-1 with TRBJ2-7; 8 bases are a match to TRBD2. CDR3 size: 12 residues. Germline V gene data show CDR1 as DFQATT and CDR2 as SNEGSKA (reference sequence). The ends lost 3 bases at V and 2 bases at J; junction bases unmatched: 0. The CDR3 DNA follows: TGCAGTGCTAGCGGGAGGGCCTACGAGCAGTACTTC. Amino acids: CSASGRAYEQYF.

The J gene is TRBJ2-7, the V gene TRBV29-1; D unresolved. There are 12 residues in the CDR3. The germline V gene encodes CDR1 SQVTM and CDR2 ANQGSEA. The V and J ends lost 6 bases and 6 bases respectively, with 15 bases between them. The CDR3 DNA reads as TGCAGCGTGGGGTCCGCGGTCGGCGAGCAGTACTTC. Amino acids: CSVGSAVGEQYF.

The CDR3 DNA is TGCAGTGCAGGCACTACCGGGCCGGATGAGCAGTTCTTC. Translated, it gives CSAGTTGPDEQFF. The chain carries TRBV20-1 and TRBJ2-1; no firm D call. CDR1 is DFQATT, CDR2 SNEGSKA, per germline (reference sequence). This CDR3 spans 13 amino acids. Trimming took 6 bases from V and 8 from J, leaving 17 bases between them.

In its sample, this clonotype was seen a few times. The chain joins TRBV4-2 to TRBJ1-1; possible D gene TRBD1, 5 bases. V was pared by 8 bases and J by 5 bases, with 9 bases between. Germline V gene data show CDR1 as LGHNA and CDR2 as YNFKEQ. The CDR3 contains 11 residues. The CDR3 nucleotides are TGTGCCAGCGGCTGGGGGACTGAAGCTTTCTTT. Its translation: CASGWGTEAFF.

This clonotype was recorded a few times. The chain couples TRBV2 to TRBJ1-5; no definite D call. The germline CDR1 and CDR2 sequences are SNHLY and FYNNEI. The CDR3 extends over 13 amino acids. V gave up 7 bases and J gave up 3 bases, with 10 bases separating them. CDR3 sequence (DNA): TGTGCCAGCACTAGGGTCTTCAATCAGCCCCAGCATTTT. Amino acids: CASTRVFNQPQHF.

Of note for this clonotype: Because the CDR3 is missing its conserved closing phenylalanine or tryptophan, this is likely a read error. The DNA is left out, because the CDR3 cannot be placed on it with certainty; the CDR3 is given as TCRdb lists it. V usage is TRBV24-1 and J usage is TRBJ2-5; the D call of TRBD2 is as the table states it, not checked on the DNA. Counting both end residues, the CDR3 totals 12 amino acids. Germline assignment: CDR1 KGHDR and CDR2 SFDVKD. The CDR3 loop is CATSEASGTLNT.

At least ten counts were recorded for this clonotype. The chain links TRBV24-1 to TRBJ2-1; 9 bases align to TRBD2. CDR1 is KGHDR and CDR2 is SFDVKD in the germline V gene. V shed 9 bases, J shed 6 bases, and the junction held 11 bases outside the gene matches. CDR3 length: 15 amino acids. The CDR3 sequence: CATGGGGGRANEQFF. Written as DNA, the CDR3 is TGTGCCACCGGGGGGGGTGGCGGGAGGGCCAATGAGCAGTTCTTC.

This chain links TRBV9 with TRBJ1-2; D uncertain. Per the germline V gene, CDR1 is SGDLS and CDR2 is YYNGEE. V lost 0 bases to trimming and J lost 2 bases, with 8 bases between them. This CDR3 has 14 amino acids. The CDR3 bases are TGTGCCAGCAGCGTAGCGTCCGGCAACTATGGCTACACCTTC. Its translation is CASSVASGNYGYTF.

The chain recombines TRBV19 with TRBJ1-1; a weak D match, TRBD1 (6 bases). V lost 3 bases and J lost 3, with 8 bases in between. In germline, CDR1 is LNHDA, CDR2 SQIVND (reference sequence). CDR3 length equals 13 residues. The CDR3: CASSISGDTEAFF. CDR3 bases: TGTGCCAGTAGTATCTCAGGGGACACTGAAGCTTTCTTT.

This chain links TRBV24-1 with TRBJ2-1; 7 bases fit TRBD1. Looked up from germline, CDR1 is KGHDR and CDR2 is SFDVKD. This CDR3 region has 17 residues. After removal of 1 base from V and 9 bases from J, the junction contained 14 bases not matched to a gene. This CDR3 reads CATSDLPAGTEVFEQFF. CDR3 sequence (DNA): TGTGCCACCAGTGATTTACCCGCTGGGACAGAGGTGTTTGAGCAGTTCTTC.

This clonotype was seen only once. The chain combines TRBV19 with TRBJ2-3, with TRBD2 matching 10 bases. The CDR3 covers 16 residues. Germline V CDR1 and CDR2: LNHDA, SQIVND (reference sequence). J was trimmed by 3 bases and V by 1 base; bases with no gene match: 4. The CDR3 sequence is CASSIGAGGRTDTQYF. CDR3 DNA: TGTGCCAGTAGTATAGGAGCGGGAGGGCGTACAGATACGCAGTATTTT.